These 14 T cell receptor beta chains came from one sample sequenced in a study of T cell repertoires in cytomegalovirus infection. Their recognized antigens are unknown. One entry per CDR3 protein, called by TCRdb with MiXCR from the reads. Here the sample spans approximately 110,000 distinct CDR3 sequences, roughly 41% being singletons. This sample comprised CD8+ T cells from cultured PBMCs, obtained from culture after CMV antigen stimulation. The receptors were sampled from a human donor in good health (CMV status not recorded). Some clones in this sample may be carry-over from other donors' samples.

The V call is TRBV2, the J call TRBJ1-1; 10 bases are shared with TRBD1. CDR1 and CDR2 (germline): SNHLY, FYNNEI. V shed 3 bases and J 3 bases; nucleotides not matched to a gene: 4. CDR3 length equals 15 residues. The CDR3 coding sequence is TGTGCCAGCAGTGAGGGCGGACAGGGGGACACTGAAGCTTTCTTT. Amino acids: CASSEGGQGDTEAFF.

This rearrangement joins TRBV27 to TRBJ2-1; D might be TRBD2 (6 bases). Germline values: CDR1 MNHEY, CDR2 SMNVEV (reference sequence). The CDR3 is 14 residues long. Trimming removed 7 bases from V and 10 bases from J, with 20 bases in between. The CDR3 region has the DNA TGTGCCAGCACCCTAGCGTCCGCTCTTCCGGAGCAGTTCTTC. Amino acid sequence: CASTLASALPEQFF.

The J gene is TRBJ2-1, the V gene TRBV30; D uncertain. Germline V CDR1 and CDR2: GTSNPN, SVGIG (reference sequence). Trimming pared 2 bases from V and 3 bases from J, leaving 8 bases between. This CDR3 region has 13 residues. CDR3 sequence reads: CAWSTTSYNEQFF. In DNA, the CDR3 is TGTGCCTGGAGTACAACGAGCTACAATGAGCAGTTCTTC.

The gene calls are TRBV3-1 and TRBJ2-7; 11 bases agree with TRBD2. The V gene's germline CDR1 is LGHDT and CDR2 YNNKEL (reference sequence). This CDR3 comprises 16 residues. The V and J ends lost 1 base and 3 bases, in that order; junction bases with no gene match: 5. This chain's CDR3 is CASSQAGLAGGYEQYF. The CDR3 DNA reads as TGTGCCAGCAGCCAAGCGGGGCTAGCGGGGGGCTACGAGCAGTACTTC.

This clonotype was observed at least ten times. The V and J genes are TRBV5-5 and TRBJ2-1, with D hard to call. Deletions cut 4 bases from V and 0 bases from J, with 11 bases between. In germline, CDR1 is SGHKS, CDR2 YYEKEE (reference sequence). There are 15 residues in the CDR3. CDR3: CASSETWSSYNEQFF. CDR3 DNA sequence: TGTGCCAGCAGCGAAACATGGAGCTCCTACAATGAGCAGTTCTTC.

This clonotype was recorded a few times. V is TRBV2 and J is TRBJ1-1; D is possibly TRBD1 (5 bases). V dropped 8 bases and J dropped 0 bases, with 10 bases sitting between them. The germline V gene has CDR1 SNHLY and CDR2 FYNNEI. The CDR3 sequence is 13 residues long. The CDR3 here is CASRGGLNTEAFF. The CDR3 DNA reads as TGTGCCAGCCGGGGGGGGTTGAACACTGAAGCTTTCTTT. The entire variable domain, with the rest obtained from reference TRBV2 and TRBJ1-1, is as follows: EPEVTQTPSHQVTQMGQEVILRCVPISNHLYFYWYRQILGQKVEFLVSFYNNEISEKSEIFDDQFSVERPDGSNFTLKIRSTKLEDSAMYFCASRGGLNTEAFFGQGTRLTVV.

In its sample, this clonotype was seen a few times. The CDR3 spells CSASSGGPTDTQYF. CDR3 coding DNA: TGCAGTGCTAGCTCGGGGGGGCCGACAGATACGCAGTATTTT. V usage is TRBV20-1 and J usage is TRBJ2-3, with 8 bases lining up with TRBD2. The germline V gene encodes CDR1 DFQATT and CDR2 SNEGSKA (reference sequence). V trimming: 3 bases; J trimming: 3 bases; junction bases outside the gene matches: 5. This CDR3 spans 14 amino acids.

Comment on this clonotype: A clone one base away is much larger, so this may be a read error. CDR3 sequence (DNA): TGTGCCAGCAGTTACTCGACGATGGGCACTGAAGCTTTCTTT. The encoded protein is CASSYSTMGTEAFF. The chain couples TRBV6-6 to TRBJ1-1; D unresolved. Germline V gives CDR1 MNHNY, CDR2 SVGAGI (reference sequence). This CDR3 has 14 residues. The V end lost 0 bases, the J end lost 4 bases, and 9 bases lay between the germline ends.

This chain links TRBV5-1 with TRBJ1-1; 8 bases are shared with TRBD1. The CDR3 covers 14 residues. The junction had 7 bases not matched to a gene; V was cut back by 4 bases and J by 5 bases. Germline V gene data show CDR1 as SGHRS and CDR2 as YFSETQ. The CDR3 is CASSLGQGRTEAFF. DNA for the CDR3: TGCGCCAGCAGCCTCGGACAGGGACGTACTGAAGCTTTCTTT.

In its sample, this clonotype was seen a few times. The chain uses TRBV7-2 and TRBJ2-1, with 7 bases matching TRBD2. Trimming took 5 bases from V and 3 from J; bases not matched to a gene: 7. Per the germline V gene, CDR1 is SGHTA and CDR2 is FQGNSA. This CDR3 spans 15 amino acids. CDR3: CASSEGAGIYNEQFF. The CDR3 DNA reads TGTGCCAGCAGCGAGGGAGCGGGGATCTACAATGAGCAGTTCTTC.

The chain combines TRBV4-1 with TRBJ2-2; D call uncertain. The CDR3 sequence is 14 residues long. V dropped 0 bases and J dropped 7 bases, with 9 bases sitting between them. Germline assignment: CDR1 MGHRA and CDR2 YSYEKL. In DNA form, the CDR3 reads TGCGCCAGCAGCCAAGATCGGACCCTCGGGGAGCTGTTTTTT. This encodes CASSQDRTLGELFF.

This rearrangement joins TRBV7-6 to TRBJ2-5, with 10 bases matching TRBD1. The V segment lost 0 bases and the J segment 3 bases; nucleotides outside the gene matches: 4. CDR1 is SGHVS, CDR2 FNYEAQ, per germline. This CDR3 has 16 residues. The CDR3 DNA sequence: TGTGCCAGCAGCTTAGCTGGCGGGACAGGGGAAGAGACCCAGTACTTC. This gives the protein CASSLAGGTGEETQYF.

This chain links TRBV11-2 with TRBJ2-1; the D gene could be TRBD1 or TRBD2 (5 bases each). V lost 6 bases and J lost 6, with 9 bases in between. Per germline, CDR1 SGHAT and CDR2 FQNNGV. The CDR3 covers 12 residues. The CDR3 DNA reads TGTGCCAGCAGTTGGGGGACCAATGAGCAGTTCTTC. This translates into CASSWGTNEQFF.

This clonotype was recorded many times. This sequence joins TRBV20-1 and TRBJ1-1; 8 nucleotides align to TRBD1. Germline V gives CDR1 DFQATT, CDR2 SNEGSKA (reference sequence). This CDR3 spans 14 amino acids. With 0 bases clipped from V and 5 bases from J, the junction kept 5 bases outside the gene matches. CDR3 amino acids: CSAREGQVSTEAFF. CDR3 DNA sequence: TGCAGTGCTAGAGAGGGACAGGTTTCGACTGAAGCTTTCTTT.